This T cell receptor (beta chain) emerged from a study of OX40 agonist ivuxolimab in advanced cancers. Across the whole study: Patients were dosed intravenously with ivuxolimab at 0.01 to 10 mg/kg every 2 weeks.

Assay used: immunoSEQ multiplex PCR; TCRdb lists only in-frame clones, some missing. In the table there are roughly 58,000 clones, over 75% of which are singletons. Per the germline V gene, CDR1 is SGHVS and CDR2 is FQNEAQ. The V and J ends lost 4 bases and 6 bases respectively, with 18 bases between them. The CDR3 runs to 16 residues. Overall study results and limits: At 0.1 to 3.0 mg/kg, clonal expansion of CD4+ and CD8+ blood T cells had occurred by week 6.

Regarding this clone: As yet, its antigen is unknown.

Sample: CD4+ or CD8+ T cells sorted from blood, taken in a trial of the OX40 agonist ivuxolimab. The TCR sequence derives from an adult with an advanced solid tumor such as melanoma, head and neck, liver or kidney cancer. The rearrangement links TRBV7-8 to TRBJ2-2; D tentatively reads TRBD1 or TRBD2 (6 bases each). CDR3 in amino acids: CASSSLGGWGSGELFF. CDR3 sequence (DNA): TGTGCCAGCAGCTCGTTAGGGGGGTGGGGCTCCGGGGAGCTGTTTTTT.